The 19 T cell receptor beta chains listed next were all sequenced from one sample in a study of shared clonotypes between healthy human individuals. The assay was immunoSEQ multiplex PCR, and TCRdb's table has in-frame clones only and misses some. The sample carries a few million clones, approximately 90% recorded once. Source material: naive CD4+ T cells from PBMCs. This sample's subset: CD45RA+ positively selected. The receptors here all came from a man aged 18 to 30 in good health. Some clones in this sample may be carry-over from other donors' samples.

This sequence joins TRBV5-1 and TRBJ1-1; TRBD1 aligns across 10 bases. The ends lost 6 bases at V and 3 bases at J; junction bases unmatched: 8. This CDR3 comprises 15 residues. Per germline, CDR1 SGHRS and CDR2 YFSETQ. The CDR3 nucleotides are TGCGCCAGCAAGACAGGGGGCGCAGGAGACACTGAAGCTTTCTTT. It yields the protein CASKTGGAGDTEAFF.

The chain uses TRBV27 and TRBJ1-2; D might be TRBD1 (5 bases). Germline loops: CDR1 MNHEY, CDR2 SMNVEV (reference sequence). V lost 1 base and J 4 bases, leaving 7 bases between the germline ends. The CDR3 sequence is 13 residues long. The CDR3 sequence: CASSLFGGYGYTF. The CDR3 nucleotides read TGTGCCAGCAGTTTATTCGGGGGCTATGGCTACACCTTC.

The gene calls are TRBV7-3 and TRBJ2-1, with 9 nucleotides matching TRBD2. With V trimmed by 5 bases and J by 8 bases, 13 bases remained unmatched. Looked up from germline, CDR1 is SGHTA and CDR2 is FQGTGA. The CDR3 length is 16 residues. CDR3 in DNA: TGTGCCAGCAGCCCCCCGACTAGCGGCTCGGTATATGAGCAGTTCTTC. As protein: CASSPPTSGSVYEQFF.

This clone has only one observation. The chain uses TRBV30 and TRBJ2-7; TRBD2 matches at 16 bases. The germline V gene encodes CDR1 GTSNPN and CDR2 SVGIG (reference sequence). V was pared by 2 bases and J by 5 bases, with 6 bases of the junction left unmatched. This CDR3 is 16 amino acids long. The CDR3 reads CAWSRGLAGGPDEQYF. The CDR3 bases are TGTGCCTGGAGTAGGGGACTAGCGGGAGGGCCGGACGAGCAGTACTTC.

The rearrangement joins TRBV4-3 to TRBJ1-2, with D uncertain. The CDR3 has 15 residues. Germline CDR1 reads LGHNA; CDR2 reads YSLEER. The V and J ends lost 2 bases and 0 bases respectively, with 10 bases between them. CDR3 DNA sequence: TGCGCCAGCAGCCAAAACCCGGGTACTAACTATGGCTACACCTTC. Amino acids: CASSQNPGTNYGYTF.

The chain employs TRBV5-8 and TRBJ1-1, with 9 bases that match TRBD1. CDR3 size: 17 residues. After removal of 4 bases from V and 8 bases from J, the junction contained 18 bases not matched to a gene. Germline V CDR1 and CDR2: SGHTS, YDEGEE. Here the CDR3 DNA reads TGTGCCAGCAGCGTAAGCGGGACAGGGTCCCCTATGGAGGAAGCTTTCTTT. This gives the protein CASSVSGTGSPMEEAFF.

V is TRBV5-1 and J is TRBJ2-5, with a possible D match to TRBD2 (5 bases). The germline gives CDR1 SGHRS, CDR2 YFSETQ. The CDR3 sequence is 14 residues long. Trimming removed 2 bases at V and 5 bases at J, with 13 bases between. DNA of the CDR3: TGCGCCAGCAGCTTCGGACTGGGAAGGGAGACCCAGTACTTC. Its translation is CASSFGLGRETQYF.

V and J are TRBV6-5 and TRBJ2-3, with D possibly TRBD2 on 6 matching bases. CDR3 length equals 16 residues. V was clipped by 0 bases and J by 6 bases, with 16 bases between them. Germline V lookup: CDR1 MNHEY, CDR2 SVGAGI. The CDR3 sequence: CASSYSSIGGGDTQYF. In DNA, the CDR3 is TGTGCCAGCAGTTACTCGAGTATTGGTGGGGGGGATACGCAGTATTTT.

The rearrangement uses TRBV14 and TRBJ2-5; D might be TRBD2 (6 bases). There are 15 residues in the CDR3. Trimming took off 1 base at V and 6 bases at J, with 15 bases between the two ends. Germline V gene data show CDR1 as SGHDN and CDR2 as FVKESK. CDR3 residues: CASSQGGSGWKTQYF. CDR3 nucleotide sequence: TGTGCCAGCAGCCAAGGTGGGAGCGGGTGGAAGACCCAGTACTTC.

The gene calls are TRBV5-1 and TRBJ2-1; 8 positions match TRBD1. CDR1 is SGHRS and CDR2 is YFSETQ in the germline V gene. The CDR3 has 17 amino acids. The V segment lost 4 bases and the J segment 2 bases; nucleotides outside the gene matches: 11. The CDR3 DNA is TGCGCCAGCAGCGACTTACGACAGGGGTCCGCCTACAATGAGCAGTTCTTC. As protein: CASSDLRQGSAYNEQFF.

This chain links TRBV4-3 with TRBJ2-5; perhaps TRBD1 as D (5 bases). With the DNA end fitting TRBJ2-7 better, the J assignment may be wrong. The CDR3 loop spans 16 amino acids. Germline values: CDR1 LGHNA, CDR2 YSLEER. The CDR3 bases are TGCGCCAGCAGCCAAGATCCCCAGACAGCTACCTACGAGCAGTACTTC. This sequence encodes CASSQDPQTATYEQYF.

The V call is TRBV11-3, the J call TRBJ1-1, with D possibly matching TRBD1 (5 bases). Trimming shortened V by 5 bases and J by 5 bases, and 15 bases separated the two germline ends. The CDR3 loop spans 14 amino acids. CDR1 SGHNT and CDR2 YENEEA come from the germline V gene. The CDR3 is CASSKDGKGTEAFF. In DNA form, the CDR3 reads TGTGCCAGCAGCAAAGACGGGAAGGGGACTGAAGCTTTCTTT.

The gene calls are TRBV7-2 and TRBJ2-7, with a weak D call TRBD2 (7 bases). This CDR3 has 15 amino acids. Trimming shortened V by 3 bases and J by 0 bases, and 12 bases separated the two germline ends. Germline V lookup: CDR1 SGHTA, CDR2 FQGNSA. The CDR3 DNA sequence: TGTGCCAGCAGCTTCGTGGCGGGGGCCTCCTACGAGCAGTACTTC. Amino acids: CASSFVAGASYEQYF. The full variable domain, with the rest looked up from reference TRBV7-2 and TRBJ2-7, is GAGVSQSPSNKVTEKGKDVELRCDPISGHTALYWYRQSLGQGLEFLIYFQGNSAPDKSGLPSDRFSAERTGGSVSTLTIQRTQQEDSAVYLCASSFVAGASYEQYFGPGTRLTVT.

This chain joins TRBV19 and TRBJ1-5, with 10 bases lining up with TRBD1. This CDR3 comprises 15 residues. The junction had 11 bases not matched to a gene; V was cut back by 10 bases and J by 5 bases. Germline CDR1 reads LNHDA; CDR2 reads SQIVND (reference sequence). CDR3 nucleotide sequence: TGTGCCACCACACCCGGGACAGGGGTTGATCAGCCCCAGCATTTT. It codes for CATTPGTGVDQPQHF.

The V gene is TRBV2, the J gene TRBJ1-5; no firm D call. The CDR3 covers 14 residues. The ends were cut back, 5 bases at V and 7 bases at J, with 15 bases in the middle. The germline V gene encodes CDR1 SNHLY and CDR2 FYNNEI. The CDR3 here is CASSLTGLVQPQHF. The CDR3 region has the DNA TGTGCCAGCAGTTTAACCGGACTAGTCCAGCCCCAGCATTTT.

V and J are TRBV11-2 and TRBJ2-3, with D hard to call. The ends were cut back, 3 bases at V and 2 bases at J, with 24 bases in the middle. CDR1 is SGHAT, CDR2 FQNNGV, per germline. The CDR3 loop spans 19 amino acids. For the CDR3, the DNA is TGTGCCAGCAGCTTCCGTCAGGTGCGCGGATTAACTCACACAGATACGCAGTATTTT. Translating gives CASSFRQVRGLTHTDTQYF. The whole variable domain, filled in from reference TRBV11-2 and TRBJ2-3, reads EAGVAQSPRYKIIEKRQSVAFWCNPISGHATLYWYQQILGQGPKLLIQFQNNGVVDDSQLPKDRFSAERLKGVDSTLKIQPAKLEDSAVYLCASSFRQVRGLTHTDTQYFGPGTRLTVL.

This clone has just one count. J is TRBJ2-3 and V is TRBV9, with TRBD2 matching over 11 bases. The germline V gene encodes CDR1 SGDLS and CDR2 YYNGEE. Germline trimming cut 5 bases from V and 2 bases from J; bases unmatched to any gene: 7. CDR3 length: 16 amino acids. CDR3 nucleotides: TGTGCCAGCAGTACCGGGACTAGCGGATACACAGATACGCAGTATTTT. Residues: CASSTGTSGYTDTQYF.

V gene TRBV30 combines with J gene TRBJ2-2; D is unclear. This CDR3 contains 13 residues. Germline V CDR1 and CDR2: GTSNPN, SVGIG (reference sequence). V lost 0 bases to trimming and J lost 7 bases, with 9 bases between them. CDR3 sequence reads: CAWSVVQGGELFF. CDR3 bases: TGTGCCTGGAGTGTAGTCCAAGGCGGGGAGCTGTTTTTT.

The chain employs TRBV7-9 and TRBJ2-1; unclear D gene. The CDR3 is 12 amino acids. The germline V gene has CDR1 SEHNR and CDR2 FQNEAQ (reference sequence). V lost 5 bases to trimming and J lost 8 bases, with 10 bases between them. For the CDR3, the DNA is TGTGCCAGCAGCCACTACAAGGATGAGCAGTTCTTC. Protein: CASSHYKDEQFF.